Listed below are T cell receptor beta chains from one sample, sequenced in a study of neoadjuvant anti-PD-1 for oral cavity cancer. The table came from immunoSEQ multiplex PCR; TCRdb's copy has only in-frame clones and leaves some out. The sample includes about 12,000 clones, around 70% of them seen just once. The sample was PBMCs, taken after nivolumab (anti-PD-1) treatment. The source of these receptors is a person aged 35 to 85 with oral cavity squamous cell carcinoma. The CDR3 runs from the conserved cysteine through the conserved F or W. Each record gives: CDR3 protein, V gene, J gene.

CAWDIPSRGASYEQYF	TRBV30	TRBJ2-7
CASSLLATSYNEQFF	TRBV4-1	TRBJ2-1
CAWSKRQGAFEQYF	TRBV30	TRBJ2-7
CASSPSGELFF	TRBV7-9	TRBJ2-2
CASRRPARQLNYGYTF	TRBV11-2	TRBJ1-2
CASQQGLGEKLFF	TRBV30	TRBJ1-4
CASSYRGSGNTIYF	TRBV7-8	TRBJ1-3
CSVRAGATDTQYF	TRBV29-1	TRBJ2-3
CASSPWGGAVVAPLHF	TRBV5-6	TRBJ1-6
CASSVDGTSGYEQYF	TRBV6-4	TRBJ2-7
CASSLDRPATNEKLFF	TRBV5-1	TRBJ1-4
CASSLLRGGGFGTIYF	TRBV27	TRBJ1-3
CASSLSQVVASKGTQYF	TRBV27	TRBJ2-3
CASGSGRSYEQYF	TRBV27	TRBJ2-7
CASSSPWARGGTQYF	TRBV27	TRBJ2-3
CAALGPYGYTF	TRBV10-2	TRBJ1-2
CASSQDSPRGNSYEQYF	TRBV4-1	TRBJ2-7
CASNHGPNYGYTF	TRBV6-5	TRBJ1-2
CASSEAFQPADEQFF	TRBV6-1	TRBJ2-1
CAWSLGHSNQPQHF	TRBV30	TRBJ1-5
CASADRALTEAFF	TRBV27	TRBJ1-1
CASSRGQGRFTEAFF	TRBV7-3	TRBJ1-1
CATSKGQGTEKLFF	TRBV15	TRBJ1-4
CSVATTGNTEAFF	TRBV29-1	TRBJ1-1
CASSLVGIGFSGYTF	TRBV13	TRBJ1-2
CASSQEGEQYF	TRBV4-1	TRBJ2-7
CARRDTNTGELFF	TRBV6-1	TRBJ2-2
CATAINVAGYTF	TRBV28	TRBJ1-2
CASSLIRGPYDTQYF	TRBV11-2	TRBJ2-3
CAWGIGAGNTIYF	TRBV30	TRBJ1-3
CASSAPGLGEQFF	TRBV7-3	TRBJ2-1
CASSSSTSGSTRETQYF	TRBV5-1	TRBJ2-5
CAWMGDRGYEQYF	TRBV30	TRBJ2-7
CASTDDSSYEQYF	TRBV7-9	TRBJ2-7
CASSFAAGRGATNEKLFF	TRBV28	TRBJ1-4
CASSPRGAMNTEAFF	TRBV7-3	TRBJ1-1
CASSAHGGANPYEQYF	TRBV9	TRBJ2-7
CASSQDRASTNEKLFF	TRBV4-1	TRBJ1-4
CASSRLAGTLYNEQFF	TRBV4-1	TRBJ2-1
CASSSSPLYGYTF	TRBV7-3	TRBJ1-2
CASSHLNSNQPQHF	TRBV7-9	TRBJ1-5
CASGRLYNEQFF	TRBV6-1	TRBJ2-1
CASSYLLGQGARNQPQHF	TRBV7-2	TRBJ1-5
CASSLWGAPGANVLTF	TRBV27	TRBJ2-6
CAISEPIGTSGGTSTDTQYF	TRBV10-3	TRBJ2-3
CASSQRLGLAGASSYNEQFF	TRBV14	TRBJ2-1
CASRPRGLSNQPQHF	TRBV19	TRBJ1-5
CAWRIGGTAGIDIQYF	TRBV30	TRBJ2-4
CASSFETGNTIYF	TRBV11-1	TRBJ1-3
CASSAVTEAFF	TRBV5-1	TRBJ1-1
CASSPGGETGELFF	TRBV6-1	TRBJ2-2
CASSLAPQGATYEQYF	TRBV5-4	TRBJ2-7
CASSSQGSYGYTF	TRBV7-3	TRBJ1-2
CASSLGWTYTYEQYF	TRBV5-1	TRBJ2-7
CASSLKRLGSAGEEETQYF	TRBV7-3	TRBJ2-5
CATSRRWTSGHNEQFF	TRBV15	TRBJ2-1
CASSVGVHRGGTEAFF	TRBV9	TRBJ1-1
CASSVYEQYF	TRBV6-1	TRBJ2-7
CASSPGTGGYYGYTF	TRBV27	TRBJ1-2